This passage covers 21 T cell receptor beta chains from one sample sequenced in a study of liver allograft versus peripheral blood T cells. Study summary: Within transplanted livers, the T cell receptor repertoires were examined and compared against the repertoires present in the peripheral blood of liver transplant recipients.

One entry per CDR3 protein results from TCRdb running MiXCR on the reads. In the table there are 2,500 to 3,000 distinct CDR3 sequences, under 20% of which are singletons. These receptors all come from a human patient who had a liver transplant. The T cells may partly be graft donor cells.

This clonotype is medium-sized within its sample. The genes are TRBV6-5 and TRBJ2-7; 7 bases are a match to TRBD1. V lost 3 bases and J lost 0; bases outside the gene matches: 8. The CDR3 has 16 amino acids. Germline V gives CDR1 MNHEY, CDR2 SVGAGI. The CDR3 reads CASSYSQGVPSYEQYF. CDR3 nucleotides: TGTGCCAGCAGTTATTCTCAGGGGGTCCCCTCCTACGAGCAGTACTTC.

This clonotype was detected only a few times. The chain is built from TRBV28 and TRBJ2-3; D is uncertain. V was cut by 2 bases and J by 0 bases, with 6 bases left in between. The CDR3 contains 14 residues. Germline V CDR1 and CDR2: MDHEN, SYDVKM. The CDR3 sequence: CASSLGRSTDTQYF. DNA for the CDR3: TGTGCCAGCAGTTTAGGGCGGAGCACAGATACGCAGTATTTT.

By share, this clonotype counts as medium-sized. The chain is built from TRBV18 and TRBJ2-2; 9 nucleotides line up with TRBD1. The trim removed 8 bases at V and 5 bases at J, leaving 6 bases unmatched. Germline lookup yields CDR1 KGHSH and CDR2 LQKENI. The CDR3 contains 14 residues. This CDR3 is CASARQGETGELFF. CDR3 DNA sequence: TGTGCCAGCGCGAGACAGGGGGAAACCGGGGAGCTGTTTTTT.

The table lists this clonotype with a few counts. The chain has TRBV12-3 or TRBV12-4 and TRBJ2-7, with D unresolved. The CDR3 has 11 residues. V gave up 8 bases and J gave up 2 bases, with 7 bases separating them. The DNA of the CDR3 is TGTGCCAGCCGCTTAACCTACGAGCAGTACTTC. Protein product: CASRLTYEQYF.

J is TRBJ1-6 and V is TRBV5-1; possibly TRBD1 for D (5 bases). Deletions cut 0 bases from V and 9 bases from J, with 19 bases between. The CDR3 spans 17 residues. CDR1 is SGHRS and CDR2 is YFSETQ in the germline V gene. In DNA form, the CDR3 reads TGCGCCAGCAGCTTGGCGAGTCGCCAGGGCGGGGGTTCACCCCTCCACTTT. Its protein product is CASSLASRQGGGSPLHF.

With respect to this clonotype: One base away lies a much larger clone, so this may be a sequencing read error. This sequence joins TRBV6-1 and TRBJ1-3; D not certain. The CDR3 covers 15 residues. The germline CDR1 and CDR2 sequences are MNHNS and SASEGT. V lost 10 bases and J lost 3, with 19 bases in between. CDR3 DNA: TGTGCCACTATCTTGGAGGTTATCGATGGAAACACCATATATTTT. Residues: CATILEVIDGNTIYF.

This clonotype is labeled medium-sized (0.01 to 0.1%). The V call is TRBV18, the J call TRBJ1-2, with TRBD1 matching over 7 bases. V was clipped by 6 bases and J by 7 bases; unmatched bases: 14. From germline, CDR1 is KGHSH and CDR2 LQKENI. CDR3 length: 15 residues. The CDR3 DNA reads TGTGCCAGCTCCCCCGGGGCCGGGACAGAGTTTGGCTACACCTTC. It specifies CASSPGAGTEFGYTF.

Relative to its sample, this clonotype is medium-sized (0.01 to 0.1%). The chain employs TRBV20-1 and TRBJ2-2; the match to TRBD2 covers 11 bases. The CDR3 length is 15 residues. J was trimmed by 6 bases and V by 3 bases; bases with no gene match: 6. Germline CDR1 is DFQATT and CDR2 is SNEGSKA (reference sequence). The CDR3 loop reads CSASLLAGVAGELFF. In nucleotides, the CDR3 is TGCAGTGCTAGCCTACTAGCGGGAGTGGCCGGGGAGCTGTTTTTT.

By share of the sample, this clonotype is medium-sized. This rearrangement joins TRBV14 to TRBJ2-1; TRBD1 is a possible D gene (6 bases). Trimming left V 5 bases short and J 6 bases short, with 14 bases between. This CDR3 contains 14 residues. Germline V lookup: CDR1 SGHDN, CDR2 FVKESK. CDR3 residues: CASSNRRGRNEQFF. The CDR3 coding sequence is TGTGCCAGCAGCAACCGCAGGGGCCGCAATGAGCAGTTCTTC.

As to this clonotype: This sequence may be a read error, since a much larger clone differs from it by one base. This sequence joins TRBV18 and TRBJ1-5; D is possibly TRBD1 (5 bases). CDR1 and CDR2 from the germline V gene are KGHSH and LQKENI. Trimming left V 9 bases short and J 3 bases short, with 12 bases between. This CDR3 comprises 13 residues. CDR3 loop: CARSPGFNQPQHF. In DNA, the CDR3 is TGTGCCAGATCTCCAGGGTTCAATCAGCCCCAGCATTTT. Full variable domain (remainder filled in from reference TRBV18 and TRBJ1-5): NAGVMQNPRHLVRRRGQEARLRCSPMKGHSHVYWYRQLPEEGLKFMVYLQKENIIDESGMPKERFSAEFPKEGPSILRIQQVVRGDSAAYFCARSPGFNQPQHFGDGTRLSIL.

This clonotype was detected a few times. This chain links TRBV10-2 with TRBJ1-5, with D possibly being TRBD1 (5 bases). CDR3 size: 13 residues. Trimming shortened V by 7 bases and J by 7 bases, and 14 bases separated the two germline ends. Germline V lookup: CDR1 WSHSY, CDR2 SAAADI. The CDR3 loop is CASTGQGSQPQHF. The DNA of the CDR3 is TGCGCCAGCACCGGCCAGGGCTCCCAGCCCCAGCATTTT.

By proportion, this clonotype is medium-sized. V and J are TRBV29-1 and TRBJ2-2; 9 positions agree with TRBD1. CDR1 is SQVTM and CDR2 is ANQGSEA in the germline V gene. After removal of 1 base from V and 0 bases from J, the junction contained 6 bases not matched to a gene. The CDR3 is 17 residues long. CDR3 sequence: CSVEAPTGGANTGELFF. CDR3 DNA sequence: TGCAGCGTTGAAGCACCAACAGGGGGCGCGAACACCGGGGAGCTGTTTTTT.

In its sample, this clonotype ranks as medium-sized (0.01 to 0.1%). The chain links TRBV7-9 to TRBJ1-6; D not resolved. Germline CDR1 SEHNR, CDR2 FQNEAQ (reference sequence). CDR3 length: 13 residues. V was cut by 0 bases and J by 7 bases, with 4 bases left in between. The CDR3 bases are TGTGCCAGCAGCTTAGCGTGGAATTCACCCCTCCACTTT. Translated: CASSLAWNSPLHF.

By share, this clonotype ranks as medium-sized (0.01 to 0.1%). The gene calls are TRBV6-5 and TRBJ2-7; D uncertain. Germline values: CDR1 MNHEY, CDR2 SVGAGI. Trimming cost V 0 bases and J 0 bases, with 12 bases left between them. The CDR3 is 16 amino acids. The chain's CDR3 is CASSYSAGQASYEQYF. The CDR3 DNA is TGTGCCAGCAGTTACTCCGCCGGGCAGGCCTCCTACGAGCAGTACTTC.

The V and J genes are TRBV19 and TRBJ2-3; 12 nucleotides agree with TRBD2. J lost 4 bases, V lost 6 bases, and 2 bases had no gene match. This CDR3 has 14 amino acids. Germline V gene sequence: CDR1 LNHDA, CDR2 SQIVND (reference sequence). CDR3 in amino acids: CASSLAGGPDTQYF. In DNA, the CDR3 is TGTGCCAGTAGCCTAGCGGGAGGGCCAGATACGCAGTATTTT.

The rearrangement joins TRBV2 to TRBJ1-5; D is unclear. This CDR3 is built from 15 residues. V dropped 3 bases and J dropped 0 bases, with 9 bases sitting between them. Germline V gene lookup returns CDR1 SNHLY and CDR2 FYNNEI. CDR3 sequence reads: CASSEVLYSNQPQHF. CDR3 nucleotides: TGTGCCAGCAGTGAGGTCCTATATAGCAATCAGCCCCAGCATTTT.

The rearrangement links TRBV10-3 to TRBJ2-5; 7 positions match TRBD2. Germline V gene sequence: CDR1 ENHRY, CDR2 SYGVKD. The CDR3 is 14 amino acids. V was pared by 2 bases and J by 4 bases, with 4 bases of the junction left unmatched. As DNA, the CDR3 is TGTGCCATCAGTGAGGCGGGGGTCGGAGAGACCCAGTACTTC. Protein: CAISEAGVGETQYF.

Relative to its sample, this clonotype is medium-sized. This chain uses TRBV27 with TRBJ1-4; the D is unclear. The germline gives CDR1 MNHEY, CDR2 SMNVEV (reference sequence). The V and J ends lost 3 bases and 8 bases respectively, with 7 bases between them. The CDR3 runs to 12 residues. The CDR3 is CASSLLGEKLFF. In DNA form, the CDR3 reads TGTGCCAGCAGTTTGCTAGGAGAAAAACTGTTTTTT. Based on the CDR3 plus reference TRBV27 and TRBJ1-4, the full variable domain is EAQVTQNPRYLITVTGKKLTVTCSQNMNHEYMSWYRQDPGLGLRQIYYSMNVEVTDKGDVPEGYKVSRKEKRNFPLILESPSPNQTSLYFCASSLLGEKLFFGSGTQLSVL.

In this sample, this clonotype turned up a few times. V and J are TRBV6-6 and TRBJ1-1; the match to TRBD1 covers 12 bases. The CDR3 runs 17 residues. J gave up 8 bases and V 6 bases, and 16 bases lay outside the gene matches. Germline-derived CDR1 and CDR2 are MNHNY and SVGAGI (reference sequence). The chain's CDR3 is CASSPVGTGGGREEAFF. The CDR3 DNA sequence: TGTGCCAGCAGCCCCGTTGGGACAGGGGGCGGAAGGGAAGAAGCTTTCTTT.

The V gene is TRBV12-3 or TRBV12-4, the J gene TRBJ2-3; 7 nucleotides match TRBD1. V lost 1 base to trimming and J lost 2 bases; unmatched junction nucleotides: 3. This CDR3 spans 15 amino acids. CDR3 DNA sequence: TGTGCCAGCAGTTTAGGGACAGGTCTCACAGATACGCAGTATTTT. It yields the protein CASSLGTGLTDTQYF.

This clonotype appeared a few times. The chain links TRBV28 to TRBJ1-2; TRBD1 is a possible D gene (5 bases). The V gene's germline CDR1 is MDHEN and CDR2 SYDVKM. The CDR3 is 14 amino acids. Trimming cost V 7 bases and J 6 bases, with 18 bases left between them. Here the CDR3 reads CASIRFRDGDGYTF. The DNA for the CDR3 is TGTGCCAGCATTCGCTTCAGGGATGGGGATGGCTACACCTTC.